This T cell receptor beta chain was identified during a study of CD8 T cells in ankylosing spondylitis. Findings and limits, study-wide: Disease-linked clones bore a CD8+ phenotype, appearing relatively rarely in peripheral blood. Both synovial fluid and blood in reactive arthritis had previously been reported to carry some motif variants. Within matched ankylosing spondylitis synovial fluid, disease-linked clones were reportedly significantly enriched. A motif of roughly 8 highly homologous TCR beta variants was seen as apparently characteristic of ankylosing spondylitis blood.

The J segment lost 4 bases and the V segment lost 6 bases, leaving 8 bases of the junction unmatched. Germline assignment: CDR1 SGHTA and CDR2 FQGNSA. The CDR3 has 16 residues. Quantitative molecular-barcoded 5'-RACE generated the TCR beta libraries. TCRdb re-derived calls from the 5' RACE reads in MiXCR, one entry per CDR3 protein. The sample contains about 220,000 distinct CDR3 sequences, around 19% of which appear only once. This clonotype has ten or more counts. Its antigen is as yet unknown. Sequenced input: blood, either unsorted or a sorted T cell fraction (not recorded which). V usage is TRBV7-2 and J usage is TRBJ2-3, with 12 bases matching TRBD2. The sequence came from a male donor with ankylosing spondylitis. CDR3 in amino acids: CASSSTSGGRADTQYF. CDR3 bases: TGTGCCAGCAGTTCAACTAGCGGGGGGAGGGCAGATACGCAGTATTTT. The full variable domain, rest sourced from reference TRBV7-2 and TRBJ2-3, is GAGVSQSPSNKVTEKGKDVELRCDPISGHTALYWYRQSLGQGLEFLIYFQGNSAPDKSGLPSDRFSAERTGGSVSTLTIQRTQQEDSAVYLCASSSTSGGRADTQYFGPGTRLTVL.